A single sample is the source of the 5 T cell receptor beta chains below, sequenced in a study of T cell responses to AZD1222 COVID-19 vaccine. Profiling relied on immunoSEQ multiplex PCR, and the TCRdb table lists in-frame clones only, not all of them. The data contain over 150,000 clones, around 90% of them singletons. This sample comprised peripheral blood, obtained on day 0 of AZD1222 vaccination. The origin of the receptors is an adult in good health.

This rearrangement joins TRBV2 to TRBJ1-3, with no clear D. Trimming shortened V by 1 base and J by 0 bases, and 4 bases separated the two germline ends. Germline V gene sequence: CDR1 SNHLY, CDR2 FYNNEI. CDR3 length: 14 residues. In DNA form, the CDR3 reads TGTGCCAGCAGTGAAGGGAGCTCTGGAAACACCATATATTTT. Translation: CASSEGSSGNTIYF.

This sequence joins TRBV6-5 and TRBJ1-2; possibly TRBD1 for D (5 bases). V was trimmed by 5 bases and J by 8 bases, leaving 18 bases between them. This CDR3 is built from 14 residues. From germline, CDR1 is MNHEY and CDR2 SVGAGI. CDR3 sequence: CASSRDSTPLGYTF. The CDR3 DNA follows: TGTGCCAGCAGTAGAGACAGCACACCGCTGGGCTACACCTTC.

The V and J genes are TRBV2 and TRBJ1-2, with D possibly TRBD1 on 6 matching bases. CDR3 length equals 15 residues. The V gene's germline CDR1 is SNHLY and CDR2 FYNNEI. Trimming stripped 7 bases from V and 0 bases from J, with 15 bases between. CDR3 in amino acids: CASTMPGASNYGYTF. DNA for the CDR3: TGTGCCAGCACCATGCCGGGGGCGTCTAACTATGGCTACACCTTC.

The chain combines TRBV19 with TRBJ1-1; D not resolved. The CDR3 is 13 residues long. CDR1 and CDR2 from the germline V gene are LNHDA and SQIVND (reference sequence). Trimming removed 3 bases at V and 7 bases at J, with 12 bases between. For the CDR3, the DNA is TGTGCCAGTAGTATCGGGTACGGCGGTGAAGCTTTCTTT. Translation gives CASSIGYGGEAFF. The complete variable domain, with remaining parts taken from reference TRBV19 and TRBJ1-1, reads DGGITQSPKYLFRKEGQNVTLSCEQNLNHDAMYWYRQDPGQGLRLIYYSQIVNDFQKGDIAEGYSVSREKKESFPLTVTSAQKNPTAFYLCASSIGYGGEAFFGQGTRLTVV.

The chain is built from TRBV19 and TRBJ1-3; D ambiguous. Trimming shortened V by 4 bases and J by 4 bases, and 8 bases separated the two germline ends. Germline V gene sequence: CDR1 LNHDA, CDR2 SQIVND (reference sequence). This CDR3 has 13 amino acids. The CDR3 coding sequence is TGTGCCAGTAGTAAGGAATTGGGAAACACCATATATTTT. It is translated as CASSKELGNTIYF.